This TCR beta chain was found in a study of cytomegalovirus exposure and HLA in healthy donors. Study-wide points: Presence/absence analyses assumed roughly uniform sequencing depth across donors. In a later analysis, several top co-occurrence clusters appeared linked to parvovirus B19, influenza, CMV and Epstein-Barr virus. TCR beta V- and J-gene trimming was later associated with a missense DCLRE1C variant.

Though probably carrying unrecorded immune exposures, donors were nominally healthy at sampling. This clone was seen only a few times. What it recognizes is unknown. A multiplex PCR was run with 60 Vbeta primers and 13 Jbeta primers. Profiling relied on immunoSEQ multiplex PCR, and the TCRdb table lists in-frame clones only, not all of them. In the table there are approximately 100,000 clones, approximately 80% of which are singletons. V lost 0 bases and J lost 3; bases outside the gene matches: 14. Per the germline V gene, CDR1 is MGHRA and CDR2 is YSYEKL. The CDR3 totals 21 residues. This chain joins TRBV4-1 and TRBJ2-3; 14 bases fit TRBD2. The source material was PBMCs. This receptor was taken from a woman aged 40-49 years in good health and CMV-seropositive. The CDR3 coding sequence is TGCGCCAGCAGCCAAGATCGTATCCGACTAGCGGGGGGGAGGTTTACAGATACGCAGTATTTT. Amino acid sequence: CASSQDRIRLAGGRFTDTQYF.